A selection of T cell receptor beta chains follows, all from one sample in a study of vaccination effects on CD4 cells after COVID-19. Method: immunoSEQ multiplex PCR; TCRdb's copy keeps in-frame clones and lacks some. Among 55,000 to 70,000 clones listed, around four fifths were seen once. Their antigens are not known. This specimen consisted of CD4+ T cells from PBMCs cultured with HCoV-OC43 spike peptides, obtained after COVID-19 vaccination. These receptors were taken from a human donor who received a COVID-19 vaccine. Each CDR3 is given with its conserved first and last residue. D genes are given only for firm matches. The size field is filled for only some rows; it gives once, few, many or a size class.

>TRBD2|TRBV10-1|TRBJ2-3|NA
TGCGCCAGCAGCCCGACTAGCGGGGTGACAGATACGCAGTATTTT
CASSPTSGVTDTQYF
>TRBD1|TRBV5-4|TRBJ1-2|NA
TGTGCCAGCAGCTTGGAGGGGGCGGGTTATGGCTACACCTTC
CASSLEGAGYGYTF
>NA|TRBV30|TRBJ1-2|NA
TGTGCCTGGAGGGTATTAGACAGCTACTATGGCTACACCTTC
CAWRVLDSYYGYTF
>NA|TRBV24-1|TRBJ2-3|once
TGTGCCACAGCAGGTTCGGGGGGCACAGATACGCAGTATTTT
CATAGSGGTDTQYF
>NA|TRBV30|TRBJ1-3|NA
TGTGCCTGGTCTAACGGACGGGCTGCTGGAAACACCATATATTTT
CAWSNGRAAGNTIYF
>TRBD2|TRBV6-5|TRBJ2-1|NA
TGTGCCAGCAGGCGACTAGCGGGGGCCTACAATGAGCAGTTCTTC
CASRRLAGAYNEQFF
>NA|TRBV5-6|TRBJ2-5|once
TGTGCCAGCAGCTTGCGGGGCTGGGGGCAAGAGACCCAGTACTTC
CASSLRGWGQETQYF
>NA|TRBV6-6|TRBJ1-1|NA
TGTGCCAGCAGTTACCCAGACTCATGGAGGACTGAAGCTTTCTTT
CASSYPDSWRTEAFF
>NA|TRBV6-6|TRBJ1-5|NA
TGTGCCAGCAGTTACGCGAAATACAATCAGCCCCAGCATTTT
CASSYAKYNQPQHF
>TRBD1|TRBV5-1|TRBJ2-2|NA
TGCGCCAGCAGCGGGCAGACAGGGATCGGCACCGGGGAGCTGTTTTTT
CASSGQTGIGTGELFF
>TRBD1|TRBV6-5|TRBJ2-5|NA
TGTGCCAGCAGTTACGACAGGGGCTATCAGACCCAGTACTTC
CASSYDRGYQTQYF
>TRBD1|TRBV19|TRBJ1-5|NA
TGTGCCAGTAGTATAGATCTCATGGGACAGGGGGTTCCCCAGCATTTT
CASSIDLMGQGVPQHF
>NA|TRBV7-9|TRBJ2-3|NA
TGTGCCAGCAGCTTGATGGGAGAGACAGATACGCAGTATTTT
CASSLMGETDTQYF
>TRBD2|TRBV3-1/TRBV3-2|TRBJ2-2|NA
TGTGCCAGCCGGGGGAGGGCGGACACCGGGGAGCTGTTTTTT
CASRGRADTGELFF
>TRBD2|TRBV14|TRBJ2-5|NA
TGTGCCAGCAGCCAGGGGGGCCGGGGGGGCCTCCCGGAGACCCAGTACTTC
CASSQGGRGGLPETQYF
>NA|TRBV18|TRBJ1-1|NA
TGTGCCAGCTCACCAGACAGGAGGAACACTGAAGCTTTCTTT
CASSPDRRNTEAFF
>NA|TRBV7-8|TRBJ1-1|NA
TGTGCCAGCAGCTTAGGGACAGCGAACACTGAAGCTTTCTTT
CASSLGTANTEAFF
>NA|TRBV29-1|TRBJ1-2|NA
TGCAGCGTTGGGGTCGCGGGCGCTGGCTACACCTTC
CSVGVAGAGYTF
>TRBD2|TRBV11-2|TRBJ2-1|once
TGTGCCAGCAGCCCCCGCCTAGCGGGGGTCATCAATGAGCAGTTCTTC
CASSPRLAGVINEQFF
>NA|TRBV10-2|TRBJ2-3|few
TGCGCCAGCAGTTCCGGGACTCCGGTGTTGCATTTT
CASSSGTPVLHF
>NA|TRBV12-3/TRBV12-4|TRBJ2-3|once
TGTGCCAGCGGACTAATTAACGCGCAGTATTTT
CASGLINAQYF
>NA|TRBV6-5|TRBJ1-2|NA
TGTGCCAGCAGTTACTTGGGGCACAGCGGCTACACCTTC
CASSYLGHSGYTF
>NA|TRBV9|TRBJ2-1|NA
TGTGCCAGCAGCGGGCAGGGCGCCTACAATGAGCAGTTCTTC
CASSGQGAYNEQFF
>NA|TRBV6-4|TRBJ1-5|NA
TGTGCCAGCAGTGACTATGGAAAGCCCCATCAGCCCCAGCATTTT
CASSDYGKPHQPQHF
>NA|TRBV2|TRBJ1-3|NA
TGTGCCAGCAGCGCAACGGGCCCCATGGGCGGAAACACCATATATTTT
CASSATGPMGGNTIYF
>NA|TRBV6-1|TRBJ1-2|NA
TGTGCCAGCAGTGAAGCGAACTATGGCTACACCTTC
CASSEANYGYTF
>TRBD1|TRBV25-1|TRBJ1-4|NA
TGTGCCAGCAAGGGACAGGTGGTTGAAAAACTGTTTTTT
CASKGQVVEKLFF
>TRBD2|TRBV7-2|TRBJ2-3|NA
TGTGCCAGCAGCTTAGCTCCTAGCGGGGGCCCCGGAGATACGCAGTATTTT
CASSLAPSGGPGDTQYF
>TRBD1|TRBV18|TRBJ1-6|NA
TGTGCCAGCTCACGCCGGGACAGCTATAATTCACCCCTCCACTTT
CASSRRDSYNSPLHF
>NA|TRBV19|TRBJ2-5|NA
TGTGCCAGTAAAGGGGACATGGAGACCCAGTACTTC
CASKGDMETQYF
>TRBD2|TRBV5-6|TRBJ2-3|NA
TGTGCCAGCAGCCCGGGACTAGCCCGCACAGATACGCAGTATTTT
CASSPGLARTDTQYF
>NA|TRBV5-1|TRBJ2-5|NA
TGCGCCAGCAGCTTGCTACGAGGAGAGACCCAGTACTTC
CASSLLRGETQYF
>NA|TRBV4-1|TRBJ1-2|few
TGCGCCAGCAGCCGCCCCATAACGGACGCCGGTGGCTACACCTTC
CASSRPITDAGGYTF
>TRBD2|TRBV23-1|TRBJ2-4|NA
TGCGCCAGCAGCGACCTAGGGGCGGGGGAGAACATTCAGTACTTC
CASSDLGAGENIQYF
>NA|TRBV5-5|TRBJ2-3|NA
TGTGCCAGCAGCTTGGGGGGGGCAGTTACGATCACAGATACGCAGTATTTT
CASSLGGAVTITDTQYF
>NA|TRBV7-6|TRBJ1-2|once
TGTGCCAGCAGCCCTGACCAGGGTTACATGGGCTATGGCTACACCTTC
CASSPDQGYMGYGYTF
>NA|TRBV5-6|TRBJ2-6|NA
TGTGCCAGCAGCTTGAAAGGGGCCAACGTCCTGACTTTC
CASSLKGANVLTF
>NA|TRBV3-1/TRBV3-2|TRBJ1-2|NA
TGTGCCAGCAGCCAAGAACCGACCCCAAGGGGCTACACCTTC
CASSQEPTPRGYTF
>NA|TRBV6-5|TRBJ2-1|NA
TGTGCCAGCAGTTATATCGGCCGGGGGGCGAAGAATGAGCAGTTCTTC
CASSYIGRGAKNEQFF
>TRBD1|TRBV6-2/TRBV6-3|TRBJ2-5|NA
TGTGCCAGCAGTTACCCGGACAGGGGCCCTCCGACCAACCGAGAGACCCAGTACTTC
CASSYPDRGPPTNRETQYF
>NA|TRBV6-2/TRBV6-3|TRBJ1-1|NA
TGTGCCAGCAGCCCTCTAAACACTGAAGCTTTCTTT
CASSPLNTEAFF
>NA|TRBV6-5|TRBJ2-2|few
TGTGCCAGCAGTCCTCGTTCGGGGAACACCGGGGAGCTGTTTTTT
CASSPRSGNTGELFF
>NA|TRBV6-5|TRBJ1-3|NA
TGTGCCAGCAGCCTATCTACACGGACCCGAAACACCATATATTTT
CASSLSTRTRNTIYF
>TRBD2|TRBV7-2|TRBJ2-6|NA
TGTGCCAGCAGCCCGCGAACTAGCGGGGGGGCTGGGGCCAACGTCCTGACTTTC
CASSPRTSGGAGANVLTF